Below, 17 T cell receptor beta chains from the same sample are listed, as sequenced in a study of OX40 agonist ivuxolimab in advanced cancers. Sequenced by immunoSEQ multiplex PCR; TCRdb stores in-frame clones only, minus some. The sample lists roughly 56,000 clones, roughly 82% occurring once. The sequences come from CD4+ or CD8+ T cells sorted from blood, collected in a trial of the OX40 agonist ivuxolimab. These receptor sequences come from an adult with an advanced solid tumor such as melanoma, head and neck, liver or kidney cancer.

This chain joins TRBV27 and TRBJ1-4, with 7 nucleotides matching TRBD1. The J segment lost 8 bases and the V segment lost 3 bases, leaving 12 bases of the junction unmatched. Germline V CDR1 and CDR2: MNHEY, SMNVEV (reference sequence). The CDR3 length is 16 residues. The CDR3 loop reads CASSLARTGVGEKLFF. The CDR3 DNA reads as TGTGCCAGCAGTTTGGCTCGGACAGGCGTAGGGGAAAAACTGTTTTTT.

The chain couples TRBV5-1 to TRBJ2-5, with D perhaps matching TRBD1 (5 bases). V was cut by 5 bases and J by 2 bases, with 13 bases left in between. Germline V lookup: CDR1 SGHRS, CDR2 YFSETQ. This CDR3 region has 14 residues. The CDR3 coding sequence is TGCGCCAGCAGGACGGTAACAGGACAAGAGACCCAGTACTTC. Its translation: CASRTVTGQETQYF. The full variable domain, rest sourced from reference TRBV5-1 and TRBJ2-5, is KAGVTQTPRYLIKTRGQQVTLSCSPISGHRSVSWYQQTPGQGLQFLFEYFSETQRNKGNFPGRFSGRQFSNSRSEMNVSTLELGDSALYLCASRTVTGQETQYFGPGTRLLVL.

The rearrangement joins TRBV11-2 to TRBJ2-3; the D gene is possibly TRBD2 (7 bases). V dropped 1 base and J dropped 4 bases, with 12 bases sitting between them. This CDR3 contains 15 residues. The germline CDR1 and CDR2 sequences are SGHAT and FQNNGV. CDR3 loop: CASSLGGGAPDTQYF. In DNA, the CDR3 is TGTGCCAGCAGCTTAGGAGGGGGGGCCCCAGATACGCAGTATTTT.

V gene TRBV2 combines with J gene TRBJ2-3; possibly TRBD1 or TRBD2 for D (5 bases each). The CDR3 runs to 18 residues. V gave up 0 bases and J gave up 2 bases, with 18 bases separating them. Germline CDR1 and CDR2: SNHLY and FYNNEI. CDR3 sequence reads: CASSEALGTRSNTDTQYF. CDR3 DNA sequence: TGTGCCAGCAGTGAAGCATTAGGGACGAGGTCCAACACAGATACGCAGTATTTT.

CDR3 residues: CASSYSRGLQTEAFF. CDR3 bases: TGTGCCAGCAGTTACTCGAGAGGGCTCCAAACTGAAGCTTTCTTT. The genes are TRBV6-5 and TRBJ1-1; D gene uncertain. V dropped 0 bases and J dropped 5 bases, with 13 bases sitting between them. The CDR3 consists of 15 residues. CDR1 MNHEY and CDR2 SVGAGI come from the germline V gene.

The genes are TRBV7-2 and TRBJ1-1, with 9 positions matching TRBD1. Germline trimming cut 5 bases from V and 2 bases from J; bases unmatched to any gene: 9. The CDR3 covers 16 residues. Germline CDR1 is SGHTA and CDR2 is FQGNSA. The CDR3 spells CASSPGGGQGNTEAFF. The CDR3 region has the DNA TGTGCCAGCAGCCCCGGAGGGGGACAGGGAAACACTGAAGCTTTCTTT.

The rearrangement uses TRBV5-1 and TRBJ2-7; D remains ambiguous. The CDR3 consists of 14 residues. Between the trimmed V and J ends, which lost 2 bases and 5 bases, there was a span of 14 bases. Germline lookup yields CDR1 SGHRS and CDR2 YFSETQ. CDR3 sequence (DNA): TGCGCCAGCAGCTTTACGTTTGATAGTCACGAGCAGTACTTC. It is translated as CASSFTFDSHEQYF.

This rearrangement joins TRBV7-2 to TRBJ2-5; no firm D call. CDR3 size: 13 residues. The V end lost 3 bases, the J end lost 3 bases, and 8 bases lay between the germline ends. CDR1 is SGHTA and CDR2 is FQGNSA in the germline V gene. The CDR3: CASSFGWEETQYF. The CDR3 region has the DNA TGTGCCAGCAGCTTCGGCTGGGAAGAGACCCAGTACTTC. Full variable domain (missing parts from reference TRBV7-2 and TRBJ2-5): GAGVSQSPSNKVTEKGKDVELRCDPISGHTALYWYRQSLGQGLEFLIYFQGNSAPDKSGLPSDRFSAERTGGSVSTLTIQRTQQEDSAVYLCASSFGWEETQYFGPGTRLLVL.

In this sample, this clone turned up once. The chain recombines TRBV10-3 with TRBJ1-2; the match to TRBD1 covers 8 bases. Germline lookup yields CDR1 ENHRY and CDR2 SYGVKD. The CDR3 runs 16 residues. V gave up 3 bases and J gave up 3 bases; unmatched junction bases: 9. The CDR3 DNA reads TGTGCCATCAGTGACACCACAGGGGGAAGCGACTATGGCTACACCTTC. This gives the protein CAISDTTGGSDYGYTF.

V usage is TRBV27 and J usage is TRBJ1-3, with 9 bases lining up with TRBD1. J lost 2 bases, V lost 3 bases, and 5 bases had no gene match. The germline CDR1 and CDR2 sequences are MNHEY and SMNVEV (reference sequence). CDR3 length: 16 amino acids. This CDR3 is CASSFTGTGPGNTIYF. CDR3 in DNA: TGTGCCAGCAGTTTTACCGGGACAGGGCCTGGAAACACCATATATTTT.

The J gene is TRBJ1-2, the V gene TRBV30; D not resolved. Trimming pared 2 bases from V and 2 bases from J, leaving 9 bases between. Looked up from germline, CDR1 is GTSNPN and CDR2 is SVGIG (reference sequence). The CDR3 spans 13 residues. The CDR3 protein is CAWSPSLNYGYTF. As DNA, the CDR3 is TGTGCCTGGAGTCCAAGTCTCAACTATGGCTACACCTTC.

The gene calls are TRBV7-2 and TRBJ1-2; the match to TRBD1 covers 9 bases. The V gene end was trimmed by 7 bases and the J gene end by 6 bases; junction bases not matched to a gene: 18. The length of the CDR3 is 17 residues. Germline V CDR1 and CDR2: SGHTA, FQGNSA. The CDR3 protein is CASTLSGRDTGGHGYTF. DNA of the CDR3: TGTGCCAGCACCCTATCCGGGAGGGATACAGGGGGCCATGGCTACACCTTC.

The chain has TRBV5-6 and TRBJ2-1; 9 bases match TRBD2. V was pared by 4 bases and J by 4 bases, with 12 bases of the junction left unmatched. This CDR3 region has 17 residues. Germline V gives CDR1 SGHDT, CDR2 YYEEEE. The CDR3, as DNA: TGTGCCAGCAGCCACCCCTTGGGGCTAGCGGGGTACAATGAGCAGTTCTTC. This translates into CASSHPLGLAGYNEQFF.

This clone has only one observation. The chain links TRBV9 to TRBJ1-3, with a weak D call TRBD1 (6 bases). The V and J ends lost 5 bases and 0 bases respectively, with 15 bases between them. There are 16 residues in the CDR3. CDR1 and CDR2 (germline): SGDLS, YYNGEE. CDR3 amino acids: CASSLGGLTSGNTIYF. The CDR3 DNA is TGTGCCAGCAGTCTGGGGGGCTTAACCTCTGGAAACACCATATATTTT.

The chain joins TRBV5-1 to TRBJ1-5; D ambiguous. V was cut by 1 base and J by 3 bases, with 11 bases left in between. Germline loops: CDR1 SGHRS, CDR2 YFSETQ. CDR3 length: 15 residues. This chain's CDR3 is CASSLSGGSNQPQHF. The CDR3 bases are TGCGCCAGCAGCTTGTCTGGCGGATCCAATCAGCCCCAGCATTTT.

This sequence joins TRBV4-1 and TRBJ1-2; a weak D match, TRBD1 (6 bases). The V end was cut by 5 bases, the J end by 3 bases, with 13 bases between. CDR1 is MGHRA, CDR2 YSYEKL, per germline. CDR3 length equals 14 residues. The CDR3 bases are TGCGCCAGCAGCAAAACAGGGAGGGACTATGGCTACACCTTC. Its translation is CASSKTGRDYGYTF.

The chain employs TRBV5-4 and TRBJ2-3, with 10 nucleotides matching TRBD2. CDR1 and CDR2 (germline): SGHNT, YYREEE (reference sequence). V lost 4 bases, J lost 2 bases, and 13 bases stayed unmatched. The CDR3 consists of 18 residues. The CDR3 sequence is CASSQEPPSGGFTDTQYF. The CDR3 DNA is TGTGCCAGCAGCCAAGAGCCTCCTAGCGGGGGCTTCACAGATACGCAGTATTTT.